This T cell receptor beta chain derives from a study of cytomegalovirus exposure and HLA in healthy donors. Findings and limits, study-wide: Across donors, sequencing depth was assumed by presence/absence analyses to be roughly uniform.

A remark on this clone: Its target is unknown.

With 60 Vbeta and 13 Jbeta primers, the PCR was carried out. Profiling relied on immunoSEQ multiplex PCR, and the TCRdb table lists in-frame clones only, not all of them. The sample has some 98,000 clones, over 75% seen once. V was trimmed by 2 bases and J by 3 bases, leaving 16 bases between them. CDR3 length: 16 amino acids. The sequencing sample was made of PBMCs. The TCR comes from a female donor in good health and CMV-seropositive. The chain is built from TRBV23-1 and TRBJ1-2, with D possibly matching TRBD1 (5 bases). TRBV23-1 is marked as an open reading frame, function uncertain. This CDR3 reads CASSQARGRGHYGYTF. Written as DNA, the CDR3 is TGCGCCAGCAGTCAAGCCCGGGGGAGGGGACACTATGGCTACACCTTC.